This TCR beta chain is from a study of yellow fever vaccine responses in identical twins. V was cut by 1 base and J by 5 bases, with 9 bases left in between. The length of the CDR3 is 14 residues. Germline CDR1 reads SNHLY; CDR2 reads FYNNEI. TCRdb reanalysed the RT-PCR reads using MiXCR and keeps one entry per CDR3 protein. Of about 3,000 distinct CDR3 sequences listed, 70% to 90% are singletons. Comment on this clonotype: The antigen is unknown.

Study findings and constraints: Twins reportedly showed a vaccine T cell response that seemed partly convergent and partly personalized.

The TCR was taken from a woman aged 18-29 years who received the yellow fever vaccine. Source: T cells from blood (PBMCs), unsorted or a sorted subset (not recorded which), taken before or after yellow fever vaccination (not recorded which). The rearrangement uses TRBV2 and TRBJ2-1; D gene ambiguous. The CDR3 sequence is CASSEVKRDNEQFF. In DNA, the CDR3 is TGTGCCAGCAGTGAAGTGAAAAGAGACAATGAGCAGTTCTTC.